Shown below are 30 T cell receptor beta chains from a single sample sequenced in a study of radiotherapy plus CTLA-4 blockade in lung cancer. The repertoire was sequenced with immunoSEQ multiplex PCR; TCRdb's copy has only in-frame clones and lacks some. The table lists about 62,000 clones, around 77% of them singletons. This specimen consisted of peripheral blood, obtained from a patient treated with radiotherapy plus ipilimumab. The source is a human donor with non-small cell lung cancer who had a complete response to radiotherapy plus ipilimumab.

V usage is TRBV2 and J usage is TRBJ2-2; TRBD2 might be the D (5 bases). Germline V gives CDR1 SNHLY, CDR2 FYNNEI. V was trimmed by 4 bases and J by 6 bases, leaving 9 bases between them. This CDR3 spans 13 amino acids. CDR3 loop: CASSVSAAGELFF. The CDR3 DNA sequence: TGTGCCAGCAGTGTGTCAGCGGCCGGGGAGCTGTTTTTT.

This clone occurred a few times. DNA for the CDR3: TGTGCCAGCTCCTGGGGAGGATACACTGAAGCTTTCTTT. This translates into CASSWGGYTEAFF. The chain links TRBV18 to TRBJ1-1; D call uncertain. Germline V CDR1 and CDR2: KGHSH, LQKENI. This CDR3 is built from 13 residues. Trimming shortened V by 6 bases and J by 3 bases, and 11 bases separated the two germline ends.

The V and J genes are TRBV30 and TRBJ1-6; D uncertain. Germline loops: CDR1 GTSNPN, CDR2 SVGIG (reference sequence). V shed 5 bases and J shed 0 bases, with 11 bases lying between them. CDR3 length: 15 amino acids. Written as DNA, the CDR3 is TGTGCCTGGGCCAGGACTAGCTCCTATAATTCACCCCTCCACTTT. Its protein product is CAWARTSSYNSPLHF.

The V gene is TRBV11-2, the J gene TRBJ1-1; perhaps TRBD1 as D (5 bases). V was clipped by 3 bases and J by 2 bases, with 10 bases between them. Per the germline V gene, CDR1 is SGHAT and CDR2 is FQNNGV. CDR3 length: 14 amino acids. This CDR3 is CASSFGGVNTEAFF. CDR3 DNA sequence: TGTGCCAGCAGCTTCGGGGGAGTTAACACTGAAGCTTTCTTT.

V gene TRBV19 combines with J gene TRBJ1-6, with D unresolved. V was cut by 3 bases and J by 10 bases, with 16 bases left in between. Looked up from germline, CDR1 is LNHDA and CDR2 is SQIVND (reference sequence). This CDR3 spans 15 amino acids. The CDR3 spells CASSIWATPGSPLHF. The CDR3 region has the DNA TGTGCCAGTAGTATTTGGGCAACCCCGGGGTCACCCCTCCACTTT.

The rearrangement links TRBV19 to TRBJ1-1; 8 bases align to TRBD1. V lost 7 bases to trimming and J lost 6 bases; unmatched junction nucleotides: 10. Germline lookup yields CDR1 LNHDA and CDR2 SQIVND (reference sequence). This CDR3 spans 14 amino acids. CDR3 bases: TGTGCCAGTACCCTGGACAGGGTGAGGCCTGAAGCTTTCTTT. This translates into CASTLDRVRPEAFF. Together with reference TRBV19 and TRBJ1-1, the CDR3 gives the full variable domain: DGGITQSPKYLFRKEGQNVTLSCEQNLNHDAMYWYRQDPGQGLRLIYYSQIVNDFQKGDIAEGYSVSREKKESFPLTVTSAQKNPTAFYLCASTLDRVRPEAFFGQGTRLTVV.

A few counts support this clone. The chain recombines TRBV28 with TRBJ1-1, with 8 bases identical to TRBD1. J gave up 1 base and V 7 bases, and 5 bases lay outside the gene matches. CDR3 length: 14 amino acids. CDR1 is MDHEN, CDR2 SYDVKM, per germline. CDR3 in amino acids: CASTPGQANTEAFF. Written as DNA, the CDR3 is TGTGCCAGCACCCCGGGACAGGCGAACACTGAAGCTTTCTTT.

The chain carries TRBV6-5 and TRBJ2-5; a weak D match, TRBD1 (6 bases). The length of the CDR3 is 14 residues. Trimming took 6 bases from V and 4 from J, leaving 15 bases between them. The germline gives CDR1 MNHEY, CDR2 SVGAGI. This CDR3 is CASSGNRVIETQYF. CDR3 nucleotide sequence: TGTGCCAGCAGCGGAAACAGGGTAATAGAGACCCAGTACTTC.

This chain uses TRBV9 with TRBJ2-2; 8 bases match TRBD1. This CDR3 has 14 residues. CDR1 is SGDLS, CDR2 YYNGEE, per germline. The V segment lost 3 bases and the J segment 7 bases; nucleotides outside the gene matches: 5. CDR3 in DNA: TGTGCCAGCAGCGCGGGGACAGGACTCGGGGAGCTGTTTTTT. This gives the protein CASSAGTGLGELFF.

The chain has TRBV7-2 and TRBJ2-3; perhaps TRBD2 as D (6 bases). V lost 5 bases, J lost 1 base, and 10 bases lay in between. The CDR3 covers 14 residues. The V gene's germline CDR1 is SGHTA and CDR2 FQGNSA. The CDR3 DNA sequence: TGTGCCAGCAGCATGATAGCGGGCACAGATACGCAGTATTTT. Amino acids: CASSMIAGTDTQYF.

The J gene is TRBJ2-7, the V gene TRBV7-6; D is possibly TRBD2 (7 bases). CDR3 length: 15 amino acids. Germline CDR1 and CDR2: SGHVS and FNYEAQ. V lost 4 bases and J 4 bases, leaving 17 bases between the germline ends. In DNA form, the CDR3 reads TGTGCCAGCAGCTCCGGACGGGGGGCCGGGTACGAGCAGTACTTC. Protein product: CASSSGRGAGYEQYF.

This chain links TRBV29-1 with TRBJ2-3, with 8 bases that match TRBD2. The germline CDR1 and CDR2 sequences are SQVTM and ANQGSEA. The CDR3 sequence is 16 residues long. V shed 2 bases, J shed 4 bases, and the junction held 11 bases outside the gene matches. The CDR3 DNA sequence: TGCAGCGTTGAAAGTTCGGGCCTAGCGGGCGCAGATACGCAGTATTTT. This codes for CSVESSGLAGADTQYF.

This sequence joins TRBV28 and TRBJ2-6, with TRBD2 as a possible D gene (5 bases). V shed 3 bases and J shed 1 base, with 16 bases lying between them. CDR3 size: 18 residues. CDR1 MDHEN and CDR2 SYDVKM come from the germline V gene. CDR3 bases: TGTGCCAGCAGTTTCGAGGGTAATGGGTTATCTGGGGCCAACGTCCTGACTTTC. Protein product: CASSFEGNGLSGANVLTF. The full variable domain, in which reference TRBV28 and TRBJ2-6 provide the parts outside the CDR3, is DVKVTQSSRYLVKRTGEKVFLECVQDMDHENMFWYRQDPGLGLRLIYFSYDVKMKEKGDIPEGYSVSREKKERFSLILESASTNQTSMYLCASSFEGNGLSGANVLTFGAGSRLTVL.

CDR3 in amino acids: CASSIPAVNYGYTF. CDR3 sequence (DNA): TGTGCCAGTAGTATCCCGGCGGTTAACTATGGCTACACCTTC. V is TRBV19 and J is TRBJ1-2; D unclear. Trimming took off 3 bases at V and 1 base at J, with 9 bases between the two ends. There are 14 residues in the CDR3. The germline gives CDR1 LNHDA, CDR2 SQIVND (reference sequence).

The J gene is TRBJ1-2, the V gene TRBV7-2; no clear D gene. The CDR3 runs to 11 residues. The germline V and J ends were trimmed by 2 bases and 10 bases, with 8 bases remaining between them. CDR1 and CDR2 from the germline V gene are SGHTA and FQGNSA. The CDR3 DNA sequence: TGTGCCAGCAGCTTACGAGGTTTCTACACCTTC. This sequence encodes CASSLRGFYTF.

V is TRBV6-5 and J is TRBJ2-3; weak D call: TRBD1 (6 bases). Germline CDR1 reads MNHEY; CDR2 reads SVGAGI. CDR3 length: 15 residues. V shed 6 bases and J shed 3 bases, with 16 bases lying between them. CDR3 coding DNA: TGTGCCAGCAGGGGGAACAGGGTTGGAACAGATACGCAGTATTTT. Translated: CASRGNRVGTDTQYF.

The chain links TRBV2 to TRBJ2-1; D may be TRBD2 (7 bases). The CDR3 has 16 residues. V gave up 5 bases and J gave up 5 bases, with 19 bases separating them. CDR1 is SNHLY and CDR2 is FYNNEI in the germline V gene. For the CDR3, the DNA is TGTGCCAGCAGTCCCCTAGGGCGGGGGCGGCACAATGAGCAGTTCTTC. Translating it yields CASSPLGRGRHNEQFF. Looking up the rest from reference TRBV2 and TRBJ2-1 gives the full variable domain: EPEVTQTPSHQVTQMGQEVILRCVPISNHLYFYWYRQILGQKVEFLVSFYNNEISEKSEIFDDQFSVERPDGSNFTLKIRSTKLEDSAMYFCASSPLGRGRHNEQFFGPGTRLTVL.

The chain uses TRBV9 and TRBJ2-1; 8 bases map to TRBD2. This CDR3 has 13 amino acids. Per germline, CDR1 SGDLS and CDR2 YYNGEE. The ends lost 5 bases at V and 10 bases at J; junction bases unmatched: 8. CDR3 residues: CASSTGGAGEQFF. CDR3 DNA: TGTGCCAGCAGTACGGGGGGGGCGGGAGAGCAGTTCTTC.

The CDR3 spells CASSYLERGGTDTQYF. Here the CDR3 DNA reads TGTGCCAGCAGTTACTTGGAGCGGGGGGGCACAGATACGCAGTATTTT. The rearrangement links TRBV6-6 to TRBJ2-3; 9 bases are a match to TRBD2. The CDR3 covers 16 residues. Germline CDR1 MNHNY, CDR2 SVGAGI (reference sequence). Trimming at V came to 1 base and at J to 1 base, leaving 3 bases not matched to a gene.

The V gene is TRBV10-2, the J gene TRBJ1-5, with a tentative D call TRBD1 (6 bases). Trimming shortened V by 9 bases and J by 6 bases, and 12 bases separated the two germline ends. The CDR3 is 12 residues long. Germline assignment: CDR1 WSHSY and CDR2 SAAADI. The CDR3 protein is CASQQGSQPQHF. The CDR3 nucleotides read TGCGCCAGTCAACAGGGTTCTCAGCCCCAGCATTTT.

This clone was recorded only once. One junction end disagrees with the germline gene, perhaps due to a read error. The rearrangement joins TRBV29-1 to TRBJ1-2; the D is unclear. There are 13 residues in the CDR3. CDR1 is SQVTM and CDR2 is ANQGSEA in the germline V gene. CDR3 region: CSVPTESYYDYTF. In DNA form, the CDR3 reads TGCAGCGTTCCCACGGAAAGTTACTATGACTACACCTTC.

CDR3 sequence: CAGKDTSSYEQYF. The CDR3 DNA reads as TGTGCCGGGAAGGACACCTCCTCCTACGAGCAGTACTTC. V usage is TRBV5-4 and J usage is TRBJ2-7; D is perhaps TRBD1 (5 bases). This CDR3 comprises 13 residues. Trimming stripped 10 bases from V and 0 bases from J, with 14 bases between. Per the germline V gene, CDR1 is SGHNT and CDR2 is YYREEE (reference sequence).

A few counts support this clone. The genes are TRBV6-6 and TRBJ2-7; 13 bases match TRBD2. The CDR3 is 16 residues long. Germline CDR1 reads MNHNY; CDR2 reads SVGAGI (reference sequence). V was pared by 2 bases and J by 3 bases, with 4 bases of the junction left unmatched. The CDR3 spells CASSYETSGRNYEQYF. As DNA, the CDR3 is TGTGCCAGCAGTTACGAGACTAGCGGGAGGAACTACGAGCAGTACTTC.

The sample holds one count of this clone. The chain joins TRBV9 to TRBJ2-5; 8 bases agree with TRBD2. There are 14 residues in the CDR3. Trimming cost V 0 bases and J 6 bases; bases outside gene matches: 4. Germline CDR1 and CDR2: SGDLS and YYNGEE. The CDR3 loop is CASSVGGGRKTQYF. The CDR3 nucleotides are TGTGCCAGCAGCGTAGGGGGCGGGAGGAAGACCCAGTACTTC. Supplemented by reference TRBV9 and TRBJ2-5, the full variable domain reads DSGVTQTPKHLITATGQRVTLRCSPRSGDLSVYWYQQSLDQGLQFLIQYYNGEERAKGNILERFSAQQFPDLHSELNLSSLELGDSALYFCASSVGGGRKTQYFGPGTRLLVL.

The rearrangement joins TRBV5-6 to TRBJ1-2, with D uncertain. V gave up 2 bases and J gave up 2 bases, with 7 bases separating them. CDR1 and CDR2 (germline): SGHDT, YYEEEE. This CDR3 comprises 13 residues. The CDR3 reads CASSLVQNYGYTF. The CDR3 nucleotides are TGTGCCAGCAGCTTAGTTCAGAACTATGGCTACACCTTC.

The chain uses TRBV6-5 and TRBJ2-7, with TRBD2 as a possible D gene (5 bases). CDR3 size: 14 residues. Germline assignment: CDR1 MNHEY and CDR2 SVGAGI. The germline V and J ends were trimmed by 4 bases and 3 bases, with 13 bases remaining between them. The CDR3 coding sequence is TGTGCCAGCAGTTCCCGGCAACGGGGCTACGAGCAGTACTTC. This codes for CASSSRQRGYEQYF.

The J gene is TRBJ1-5, the V gene TRBV28; 7 positions agree with TRBD1. Germline lookup yields CDR1 MDHEN and CDR2 SYDVKM. J lost 4 bases, V lost 4 bases, and 7 bases had no gene match. This CDR3 is built from 15 residues. CDR3 nucleotides: TGTGCCAGCAGTTCCCCGACAGGGATTAATCAGCCCCAGCATTTT. Protein product: CASSSPTGINQPQHF.

This clone occurred a few times. The V gene is TRBV28, the J gene TRBJ1-3; D possibly corresponds to TRBD1 (5 bases). This CDR3 spans 14 amino acids. V lost 6 bases and J lost 2, with 11 bases in between. CDR1 is MDHEN and CDR2 is SYDVKM in the germline V gene. CDR3 sequence: CASSPAGPGNTIYF. The DNA for the CDR3 is TGTGCCAGCAGCCCTGCAGGGCCTGGAAACACCATATATTTT.

V is TRBV6-5 and J is TRBJ1-1; possibly TRBD1 for D (5 bases). Per germline, CDR1 MNHEY and CDR2 SVGAGI. This CDR3 contains 11 residues. Trimming shortened V by 11 bases and J by 11 bases, and 18 bases separated the two germline ends. For the CDR3, the DNA is TGTGCCGAAGGGGAAATTGCTGGGGCTTTCTTT. Translated: CAEGEIAGAFF.

The chain employs TRBV5-1 and TRBJ1-2; D perhaps matches TRBD1 (5 bases). The CDR3 consists of 15 residues. CDR1 and CDR2 from the germline V gene are SGHRS and YFSETQ. With 0 bases removed from V and 4 bases from J, the gap between germline ends came to 13 bases. The CDR3 DNA follows: TGCGCCAGCAGCTTGGGGAGGGGAATTATCTATGGCTACACCTTC. It is translated as CASSLGRGIIYGYTF. The full variable domain, completed using reference TRBV5-1 and TRBJ1-2, is KAGVTQTPRYLIKTRGQQVTLSCSPISGHRSVSWYQQTPGQGLQFLFEYFSETQRNKGNFPGRFSGRQFSNSRSEMNVSTLELGDSALYLCASSLGRGIIYGYTFGSGTRLTVV.